The sequence of this T cell receptor (beta chain) was determined in a study of long-term antiretroviral therapy in people with HIV. Survey-level resolution applied to immunoSEQ assay v3.0. Profiled with immunoSEQ multiplex PCR; TCRdb holds only in-frame clones, not every one. The repertoire holds over 30,000 clones, with around four fifths as singletons. In the case of this clone: Its target is not known.

General study results and limits: Spans of CDR3 length were tighter for HIV repertoires than for controls. Following ART, diversity rose but still fell short of transplant donor controls.

Per germline, CDR1 SGDLS and CDR2 YYNGEE. J gave up 2 bases and V 4 bases, and 7 bases lay outside the gene matches. This CDR3 is 15 amino acids long. Sequenced material: unsorted PBMCs, taken 1 year after starting antiretroviral therapy. The chain joins TRBV9 to TRBJ1-2; TRBD1 agrees at 8 bases. The source is a man aged 18 to 30 with HIV. For the CDR3, the DNA is TGTGCCAGCAGCCCTGGACAGGGAAGAAACTATGGCTACACCTTC. As protein: CASSPGQGRNYGYTF.